Shown below are 27 T cell receptor beta chains from a single sample sequenced in a study of technical replicates of blood from several donors. The table came from immunoSEQ multiplex PCR; TCRdb's copy has only in-frame clones and leaves some out. Counted here are 79,000 or so clones, over 75% occurring once; the ten biggest clones make up 0.25%. The source material was T cells isolated from PBMCs. These receptors came from a human donor in good health.

The chain carries TRBV28 and TRBJ1-2; a weak D match, TRBD1 (5 bases). The V gene's germline CDR1 is MDHEN and CDR2 SYDVKM. V was clipped by 7 bases and J by 0 bases, with 9 bases between them. The CDR3 totals 13 residues. CDR3 nucleotides: TGTGCCAGCATGGGGACTACTAACTATGGCTACACCTTC. It codes for CASMGTTNYGYTF.

The CDR3 spells CASSSYPEESNTGELFF. CDR3 DNA: TGTGCCAGCAGCTCTTATCCCGAGGAATCGAACACCGGGGAGCTGTTTTTT. The chain combines TRBV7-3 with TRBJ2-2; D is undetermined. V dropped 4 bases and J dropped 0 bases, with 15 bases sitting between them. In germline, CDR1 is SGHTA, CDR2 FQGTGA. CDR3 length: 17 amino acids.

The chain is built from TRBV18 and TRBJ2-3; 8 bases align to TRBD2. CDR3 length: 15 residues. Germline values: CDR1 KGHSH, CDR2 LQKENI. Germline trimming cut 6 bases from V and 2 bases from J; bases unmatched to any gene: 7. The CDR3 sequence: CASSPETSDTDTQYF. The CDR3 region has the DNA TGTGCCAGCTCCCCGGAGACTAGCGACACAGATACGCAGTATTTT.

In DNA form, the CDR3 reads TGTGCCAGTAGTTCCCCAGGGGAAACTAATGAAAAACTGTTTTTT. It yields the protein CASSSPGETNEKLFF. V gene TRBV19 combines with J gene TRBJ1-4; possibly TRBD1 for D (6 bases). Trimming took off 5 bases at V and 1 base at J, with 11 bases between the two ends. The CDR3 loop spans 15 amino acids. Germline V gives CDR1 LNHDA, CDR2 SQIVND (reference sequence).

The chain joins TRBV7-9 to TRBJ1-1, with TRBD1 identical over 8 bases. The V segment lost 5 bases and the J segment 3 bases; nucleotides outside the gene matches: 14. This CDR3 comprises 17 residues. Per the germline V gene, CDR1 is SEHNR and CDR2 is FQNEAQ (reference sequence). The CDR3 here is CASSPDRVFSSHTEAFF. CDR3 nucleotides: TGTGCCAGCAGCCCGGACAGGGTATTTTCTTCTCACACTGAAGCTTTCTTT.

This chain connects TRBV21-1 to TRBJ2-1; the table's D gene call, TRBD2, was not cross checked with the DNA. TRBV21-1 counts as a pseudogene. The CDR3 is made up of 17 amino acids. CDR3 nucleotide sequence: TGTGCCAGCAGCATTAGTTTAAGTGGCGGGTCCTACAATGAGCAGTTCTTC. Its translation: CASSISLSGGSYNEQFF.

The chain carries TRBV10-2 and TRBJ2-5, with D perhaps TRBD2 (6 bases). This CDR3 region has 13 residues. V was trimmed by 10 bases and J by 2 bases, leaving 14 bases between them. Germline V lookup: CDR1 WSHSY, CDR2 SAAADI. CDR3 DNA sequence: TGCGCCACCGTGATTGCGGGGCAAGAGACCCAGTACTTC. Amino acids: CATVIAGQETQYF.

The rearrangement joins TRBV5-4 to TRBJ2-2; 12 bases match TRBD2. This CDR3 region has 18 residues. Germline V gene data show CDR1 as SGHNT and CDR2 as YYREEE (reference sequence). Losses at the gene ends were 3 bases for V and 0 bases for J; bases not matched to a gene: 6. The CDR3 loop reads CASSSRTSGVANTGELFF. CDR3 DNA: TGTGCCAGCAGCTCCCGGACTAGCGGGGTCGCGAACACCGGGGAGCTGTTTTTT.

This chain connects TRBV6-5 to TRBJ1-2, with 10 bases that match TRBD1. In germline, CDR1 is MNHEY, CDR2 SVGAGI. Trimming removed 4 bases from V and 4 bases from J; junction bases left unmatched: 6. The CDR3 has 15 residues. The CDR3 nucleotides read TGTGCCAGCAGTTCCATTGGACAGGGGGTCTATGGCTACACCTTC. This sequence encodes CASSSIGQGVYGYTF.

The chain recombines TRBV6-5 with TRBJ1-6; D uncertain. Trimming shortened V by 10 bases and J by 9 bases, and 16 bases separated the two germline ends. CDR1 and CDR2 from the germline V gene are MNHEY and SVGAGI. The CDR3 extends over 13 amino acids. DNA for the CDR3: TGTGCCATTAGCGTAGGGCGGACTTCACCCCTCCACTTT. Translating it yields CAISVGRTSPLHF.

The CDR3 here is CASSPTGGQDNEQFF. The CDR3 DNA reads TGCGCCAGCAGCCCTACAGGGGGCCAGGACAATGAGCAGTTCTTC. V is TRBV5-1 and J is TRBJ2-1, with 9 bases aligning to TRBD1. Trimming at V came to 4 bases and at J to 5 bases, leaving 7 bases not matched to a gene. This CDR3 has 15 residues. Germline values: CDR1 SGHRS, CDR2 YFSETQ.

This clone was seen a handful of times. The gene calls are TRBV5-6 and TRBJ2-7; possibly TRBD1 for D (6 bases). The CDR3 has 15 residues. V lost 2 bases, J lost 0 bases, and 12 bases lay in between. Germline CDR1 and CDR2: SGHDT and YYEEEE. The CDR3 nucleotides are TGTGCCAGCAGCTTCAGGGGTCTAAGCTCCTACGAGCAGTACTTC. It yields the protein CASSFRGLSSYEQYF.

This clone was counted many times. This chain links TRBV5-1 with TRBJ1-1; TRBD1 aligns across 7 bases. V was pared by 0 bases and J by 5 bases, with 4 bases of the junction left unmatched. The CDR3 is 14 residues long. Germline CDR1 reads SGHRS; CDR2 reads YFSETQ. In DNA form, the CDR3 reads TGCGCCAGCAGCTTGGATAGGGGGCAGACTGAAGCTTTCTTT. It specifies CASSLDRGQTEAFF.

The chain carries TRBV28 and TRBJ1-1; TRBD1 agrees at 8 bases. The length of the CDR3 is 14 residues. V was pared by 6 bases and J by 5 bases, with 8 bases of the junction left unmatched. Germline V gene lookup returns CDR1 MDHEN and CDR2 SYDVKM. The DNA of the CDR3 is TGTGCCAGCAGCTTGCAGGGGGCAATAACTGAAGCTTTCTTT. It is translated as CASSLQGAITEAFF.

The chain recombines TRBV10-1 with TRBJ2-1; TRBD2 might be the D (6 bases). This CDR3 region has 14 residues. V was pared by 7 bases and J by 3 bases, with 13 bases between. From germline, CDR1 is WNHNN and CDR2 SYGVQD (reference sequence). The CDR3 bases are TGCGCCAGCAACCCAGGAGGGGTCTACAATGAGCAGTTCTTC. Residues: CASNPGGVYNEQFF.

This sequence joins TRBV4-2 and TRBJ2-7; 7 bases map to TRBD2. Germline CDR1 and CDR2: LGHNA and YNFKEQ. The length of the CDR3 is 13 residues. Trimming took 1 base from V and 6 from J; bases not matched to a gene: 3. DNA for the CDR3: TGTGCCAGCAGCCAAGTGGGAGGGTTCGAGCAGTACTTC. Amino acid sequence: CASSQVGGFEQYF.

This rearrangement joins TRBV27 to TRBJ1-5; 11 bases line up with TRBD1. With 6 bases clipped from V and 9 bases from J, the junction kept 7 bases outside the gene matches. This CDR3 has 14 residues. The germline V gene has CDR1 MNHEY and CDR2 SMNVEV (reference sequence). The chain's CDR3 is CASSRGQGAWPQHF. As DNA, the CDR3 is TGTGCCAGCAGCCGCGGACAGGGGGCATGGCCCCAGCATTTT.

The DNA of the CDR3 is TGTGCCAGCAGTCAGTCTAGCGGGATCACAGATACGCAGTATTTT. Residues: CASSQSSGITDTQYF. The V gene is TRBV27, the J gene TRBJ2-3; TRBD2 aligns across 9 bases. The CDR3 length is 15 residues. The germline CDR1 and CDR2 sequences are MNHEY and SMNVEV (reference sequence). V lost 5 bases, J lost 2 bases, and 5 bases stayed unmatched.

The chain recombines TRBV11-2 with TRBJ2-2; 7 nucleotides match TRBD2. With V trimmed by 5 bases and J by 5 bases, 11 bases remained unmatched. Germline lookup yields CDR1 SGHAT and CDR2 FQNNGV. The CDR3 has 16 residues. In nucleotides, the CDR3 is TGTGCCAGCAGCCACCTCGCGACTAGCAGGACCGGGGAGCTGTTTTTT. Translation: CASSHLATSRTGELFF. Together with reference TRBV11-2 and TRBJ2-2, the CDR3 gives the full variable domain: EAGVAQSPRYKIIEKRQSVAFWCNPISGHATLYWYQQILGQGPKLLIQFQNNGVVDDSQLPKDRFSAERLKGVDSTLKIQPAKLEDSAVYLCASSHLATSRTGELFFGEGSRLTVL.

J is TRBJ1-2 and V is TRBV9; no firm D call. Trimming removed 4 bases from V and 13 bases from J, with 17 bases in between. This CDR3 region has 12 residues. Per the germline V gene, CDR1 is SGDLS and CDR2 is YYNGEE. The CDR3 here is CASSPLERRITF. The DNA for the CDR3 is TGTGCCAGCAGCCCCCTCGAGCGGCGGATCACCTTC.

This chain links TRBV5-4 with TRBJ1-3; TRBD1 agrees at 8 bases. Trimming at V came to 4 bases and at J to 2 bases, leaving 8 bases not matched to a gene. The V gene's germline CDR1 is SGHNT and CDR2 YYREEE (reference sequence). The CDR3 extends over 16 amino acids. DNA for the CDR3: TGTGCCAGCAGCGAGCCCGGACAGGGCCCTGGAAACACCATATATTTT. It yields the protein CASSEPGQGPGNTIYF.

This chain uses TRBV7-3 with TRBJ1-1, with no clear D. V was pared by 5 bases and J by 1 base, with 14 bases between. CDR1 and CDR2 (germline): SGHTA, FQGTGA. This CDR3 has 15 amino acids. This CDR3 is CASSPNGVGNTEAFF. In DNA, the CDR3 is TGTGCCAGCAGCCCAAACGGGGTGGGGAACACTGAAGCTTTCTTT.

The rearrangement uses TRBV6-1 and TRBJ1-6, with 8 bases matching TRBD1. Germline CDR1 MNHNS, CDR2 SASEGT. The trim removed 4 bases at V and 10 bases at J, leaving 6 bases unmatched. CDR3 length: 14 amino acids. In DNA, the CDR3 is TGTGCCAGCAGTGGGACAGGGTCGCGCTCACCCCTCCACTTT. It encodes CASSGTGSRSPLHF.

This chain's CDR3 is CASSTRRGMNTEAFF. The CDR3 region has the DNA TGTGCCAGCAGCACCCGACGGGGAATGAACACTGAAGCTTTCTTT. The V gene is TRBV11-2, the J gene TRBJ1-1; D gene uncertain. V was pared by 5 bases and J by 0 bases, with 13 bases between. The CDR3 loop spans 15 amino acids. Germline CDR1 and CDR2: SGHAT and FQNNGV.

This clone has just one count. The chain links TRBV11-2 to TRBJ2-2, with D perhaps TRBD2 (5 bases). V was cut by 2 bases and J by 1 base, with 11 bases left in between. Germline CDR1 and CDR2: SGHAT and FQNNGV. The CDR3 is 16 amino acids. The CDR3 loop is CASSLRSRGNTGELFF. The DNA of the CDR3 is TGTGCCAGCAGCTTAAGAAGTCGGGGGAACACCGGGGAGCTGTTTTTT.

The chain employs TRBV7-2 and TRBJ2-3; D is perhaps TRBD1 (6 bases). Germline assignment: CDR1 SGHTA and CDR2 FQGNSA. The V end was cut by 9 bases, the J end by 2 bases, with 12 bases between. This CDR3 is 13 amino acids long. The CDR3 region is CARTGQLTDTQYF. For the CDR3, the DNA is TGTGCCAGGACCGGACAGCTCACAGATACGCAGTATTTT.

The chain joins TRBV11-2 to TRBJ1-2; TRBD1 might be the D (5 bases). The CDR3 spans 15 residues. Trimming removed 0 bases at V and 4 bases at J, with 12 bases between. Looked up from germline, CDR1 is SGHAT and CDR2 is FQNNGV. Here the CDR3 DNA reads TGTGCCAGCAGCTTAGATCCGGGGACTAGCTATGGCTACACCTTC. It encodes CASSLDPGTSYGYTF. The whole variable domain, remainder taken from reference TRBV11-2 and TRBJ1-2, is EAGVAQSPRYKIIEKRQSVAFWCNPISGHATLYWYQQILGQGPKLLIQFQNNGVVDDSQLPKDRFSAERLKGVDSTLKIQPAKLEDSAVYLCASSLDPGTSYGYTFGSGTRLTVV.